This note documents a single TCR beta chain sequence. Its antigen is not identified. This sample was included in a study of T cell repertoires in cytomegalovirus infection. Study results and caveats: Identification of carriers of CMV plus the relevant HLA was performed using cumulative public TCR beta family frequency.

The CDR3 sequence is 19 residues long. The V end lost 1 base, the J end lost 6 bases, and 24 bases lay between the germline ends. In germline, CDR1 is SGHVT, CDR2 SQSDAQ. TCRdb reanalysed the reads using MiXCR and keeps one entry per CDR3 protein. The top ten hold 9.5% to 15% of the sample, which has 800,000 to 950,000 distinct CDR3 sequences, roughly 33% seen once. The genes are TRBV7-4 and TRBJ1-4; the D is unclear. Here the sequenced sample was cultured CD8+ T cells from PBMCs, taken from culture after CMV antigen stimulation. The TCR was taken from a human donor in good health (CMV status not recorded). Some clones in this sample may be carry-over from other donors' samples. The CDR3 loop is CASSLVGQILTELDEKLFF. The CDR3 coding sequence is TGTGCCAGCAGCTTAGTGGGTCAAATCCTTACAGAGTTGGATGAAAAACTGTTTTTT.